The clone carrying this T cell receptor beta chain has just a few counts. Its antigen is undetermined. This CDR3 spans 14 amino acids. CDR1 and CDR2 (germline): SEHNR, FQNEAQ (reference sequence). V lost 10 bases, J lost 9 bases, and 10 bases stayed unmatched. This sample is part of a study of T cells after yellow fever vaccination. Template switching with 5'RACE generated the TCR cDNA and added a universal primer site and UMIs. One entry per CDR3 protein, called by TCRdb with MiXCR from the 5' RACE reads. In the table there are almost 600,000 distinct CDR3 sequences, less than 15% of which are singletons. The study, taken as a whole, reports: Weaker, the secondary response had a peak occurring faster, on day 5 versus 15. Any FACS-sorted repertoire could hold abundant clonotypes that contaminate it from the bulk population.

This material consisted of PBMCs, taken on the day of the yellow fever booster vaccination. The TCR originated in a man aged 25 to 45 who received the YFV17D yellow fever vaccine. The genes are TRBV7-9 and TRBJ2-1, with 12 bases matching TRBD2. The DNA for the CDR3 is TGTGCCACTGACGGACTAGCGGGGCCTGGTGAGCAGTTCTTC. Protein: CATDGLAGPGEQFF.